The 21 T cell receptor beta chains below were found in one sample sequenced in a study of blood T cell repertoires in COVID-19. Repertoires were generated with immunoSEQ multiplex PCR, while TCRdb's copy carries only in-frame clones and drops some. There are about 340,000 clones in the sample; roughly nine tenths occur only once, and around 18% lies in the top ten. The source material was PBMCs or T cells enriched from blood (not recorded which). All receptors come from a woman in her 30s who had recovered from COVID-19.

This chain connects TRBV3-1 (or the pseudogene TRBV3-2) to TRBJ2-5; 7 nucleotides align to TRBD2. Germline assignment: CDR1 LGHDT and CDR2 YNNKEL (reference sequence). V shed 0 bases and J 9 bases; nucleotides not matched to a gene: 4. The CDR3 spans 13 residues. The CDR3 sequence: CASSQDAGRAQYF. CDR3 DNA: TGTGCCAGCAGCCAAGATGCAGGGAGGGCCCAGTACTTC.

The V call is TRBV4-3, the J call TRBJ1-1, with D unresolved. CDR1 and CDR2 from the germline V gene are LGHNA and YSLEER. The CDR3 is made up of 15 amino acids. Trimming took 0 bases from V and 2 from J, leaving 10 bases between them. For the CDR3, the DNA is TGCGCCAGCAGCCAAGACTGGCTGATTAACACTGAAGCTTTCTTT. The encoded protein is CASSQDWLINTEAFF.

The chain recombines TRBV7-2 with TRBJ2-7; no clear D. Between the trimmed V and J ends, which lost 2 bases and 6 bases, there was a span of 8 bases. This CDR3 has 12 residues. Germline CDR1 is SGHTA and CDR2 is FQGNSA. The CDR3 nucleotides are TGTGCCAGCAGCTTACAGGCGACCGAGCAGTACTTC. Encoded protein: CASSLQATEQYF.

The J gene is TRBJ2-1, the V gene TRBV19, with 8 bases identical to TRBD2. Germline V lookup: CDR1 LNHDA, CDR2 SQIVND (reference sequence). The CDR3 runs 17 residues. Germline trimming cut 0 bases from V and 7 bases from J; bases unmatched to any gene: 11. The CDR3 spells CASSIDLGGGPGNEQFF. The CDR3, as DNA: TGTGCCAGTAGTATAGACCTAGGCGGGGGGCCGGGGAATGAGCAGTTCTTC.

This clone was found once. The chain employs TRBV7-9 and TRBJ2-6; possibly TRBD2 for D (6 bases). Trimming cost V 0 bases and J 2 bases, with 11 bases left between them. Germline V gene data show CDR1 as SEHNR and CDR2 as FQNEAQ (reference sequence). The CDR3 has 17 amino acids. CDR3 DNA sequence: TGTGCCAGCAGCTTAGCACCAGGCGGGACTGGGGCCAACGTCCTGACTTTC. Protein sequence: CASSLAPGGTGANVLTF.

This chain joins TRBV7-2 and TRBJ1-3; TRBD1 is a possible D gene (5 bases). V was shortened by 5 bases and J by 0 bases, with 14 bases between the two germline ends. Germline CDR1 and CDR2: SGHTA and FQGNSA. This CDR3 comprises 16 residues. The CDR3 DNA is TGTGCCAGCAGCCCTAGCCCGGGGGGCTCTGGAAACACCATATATTTT. The encoded protein is CASSPSPGGSGNTIYF. The whole variable domain, filled in from reference TRBV7-2 and TRBJ1-3, reads GAGVSQSPSNKVTEKGKDVELRCDPISGHTALYWYRQSLGQGLEFLIYFQGNSAPDKSGLPSDRFSAERTGGSVSTLTIQRTQQEDSAVYLCASSPSPGGSGNTIYFGEGSWLTVV.

The V gene is TRBV7-8, the J gene TRBJ2-5, with 7 bases aligning to TRBD1. The CDR3 runs 14 residues. Germline V gene sequence: CDR1 SGHVS, CDR2 FQNEAQ. V lost 4 bases and J lost 2; bases outside the gene matches: 4. CDR3 sequence: CASSSRQGQETQYF. The CDR3 nucleotides are TGTGCCAGCAGCTCGCGACAGGGACAAGAGACCCAGTACTTC.

This chain joins TRBV18 and TRBJ2-5; a weak D match, TRBD1 (5 bases). Trimming stripped 6 bases from V and 5 bases from J, with 13 bases between. The length of the CDR3 is 13 residues. Per germline, CDR1 KGHSH and CDR2 LQKENI. CDR3 nucleotides: TGTGCCAGCTCCCAGGGAAGTGACGAGACCCAGTACTTC. This encodes CASSQGSDETQYF. Drawing the rest from reference TRBV18 and TRBJ2-5, the complete variable domain is NAGVMQNPRHLVRRRGQEARLRCSPMKGHSHVYWYRQLPEEGLKFMVYLQKENIIDESGMPKERFSAEFPKEGPSILRIQQVVRGDSAAYFCASSQGSDETQYFGPGTRLLVL.

The rearrangement uses TRBV4-1 and TRBJ1-1; D may be TRBD1 (5 bases). CDR1 MGHRA and CDR2 YSYEKL come from the germline V gene. The CDR3 consists of 13 residues. Trimming left V 1 base short and J 5 bases short, with 8 bases between. The CDR3 DNA is TGCGCCAGCAGCCAAGCAGGGTTGACTGAAGCTTTCTTT. Amino acids: CASSQAGLTEAFF.

The J gene is TRBJ1-1, the V gene TRBV27; weak D call: TRBD1 (5 bases). Germline V lookup: CDR1 MNHEY, CDR2 SMNVEV (reference sequence). Trimming removed 5 bases at V and 4 bases at J, with 14 bases between. The CDR3 runs to 14 residues. In DNA form, the CDR3 reads TGTGCCAGCAGTGCGTCAGGGAGGTCCACTGAAGCTTTCTTT. It codes for CASSASGRSTEAFF.

The V gene is TRBV28, the J gene TRBJ1-2; 7 bases are shared with TRBD1. Per germline, CDR1 MDHEN and CDR2 SYDVKM. V lost 4 bases and J lost 8; bases outside the gene matches: 4. The CDR3 has 12 amino acids. The CDR3 protein is CASSWTGRGYTF. CDR3 bases: TGTGCCAGCAGTTGGACAGGAAGGGGCTACACCTTC.

The chain uses TRBV6-2 or TRBV6-3 and TRBJ1-1; no clear D gene. V was cut by 1 base and J by 4 bases, with 10 bases left in between. This CDR3 spans 14 amino acids. Germline V lookup: CDR1 MNHEY, CDR2 SVGEGT. This CDR3 reads CASSYYGKGTEAFF. DNA of the CDR3: TGTGCCAGCAGTTACTACGGGAAGGGCACTGAAGCTTTCTTT.

In this sample, this clone turned up once. The rearrangement joins TRBV9 to TRBJ1-2; TRBD1 matches at 11 bases. The length of the CDR3 is 16 residues. V trimming: 3 bases; J trimming: 4 bases; junction bases outside the gene matches: 8. Per the germline V gene, CDR1 is SGDLS and CDR2 is YYNGEE. The CDR3 nucleotides are TGTGCCAGCAGCGCGGACAGGGGGCGCCTACTCTATGGCTACACCTTC. Translation gives CASSADRGRLLYGYTF. The full variable domain, rest sourced from reference TRBV9 and TRBJ1-2, is DSGVTQTPKHLITATGQRVTLRCSPRSGDLSVYWYQQSLDQGLQFLIQYYNGEERAKGNILERFSAQQFPDLHSELNLSSLELGDSALYFCASSADRGRLLYGYTFGSGTRLTVV.

The rearrangement uses TRBV28 and TRBJ1-4; 10 nucleotides agree with TRBD1. Germline CDR1 and CDR2: MDHEN and SYDVKM. The ends lost 6 bases at V and 5 bases at J; junction bases unmatched: 3. This CDR3 is 14 amino acids long. CDR3 sequence reads: CASRTGGQNEKLFF. For the CDR3, the DNA is TGTGCCAGCAGGACAGGGGGCCAAAATGAAAAACTGTTTTTT.

The chain recombines TRBV27 with TRBJ1-5; D might be TRBD1 (5 bases). The CDR3 spans 15 residues. Germline-derived CDR1 and CDR2 are MNHEY and SMNVEV (reference sequence). Between the trimmed V and J ends, which lost 2 bases and 7 bases, there was a span of 15 bases. CDR3 loop: CASSLRRGTGQPQHF. CDR3 sequence (DNA): TGTGCCAGCAGTTTAAGGAGGGGAACTGGGCAGCCCCAGCATTTT.

This chain connects TRBV28 to TRBJ2-3; weak D call: TRBD2 (5 bases). Germline assignment: CDR1 MDHEN and CDR2 SYDVKM. The CDR3 consists of 14 residues. The V end was cut by 2 bases, the J end by 5 bases, with 11 bases between. The CDR3 bases are TGTGCCAGCAGTTTACGCCCGGGGAGAGATACGCAGTATTTT. This codes for CASSLRPGRDTQYF.

V and J are TRBV7-2 and TRBJ1-3, with 8 positions matching TRBD1. V lost 8 bases to trimming and J lost 0 bases; unmatched junction nucleotides: 3. CDR3 length: 14 amino acids. Germline V gene sequence: CDR1 SGHTA, CDR2 FQGNSA. The CDR3 spells CASQGAASGNTIYF. The DNA for the CDR3 is TGTGCCAGCCAGGGGGCGGCCTCTGGAAACACCATATATTTT.

DNA of the CDR3: TGCGCCAGCAGCTCTCGGACAGGGCTGAATTCACCCCTCCACTTT. Amino acids: CASSSRTGLNSPLHF. The chain uses TRBV4-1 and TRBJ1-6; TRBD1 matches 8 bases. The CDR3 sequence is 15 residues long. The J segment lost 7 bases and the V segment lost 5 bases, leaving 7 bases of the junction unmatched. Germline assignment: CDR1 MGHRA and CDR2 YSYEKL.

This chain connects TRBV2 to TRBJ2-7; 7 positions agree with TRBD1. This CDR3 contains 14 residues. The V and J ends lost 1 base and 2 bases, in that order; junction bases with no gene match: 2. Germline-derived CDR1 and CDR2 are SNHLY and FYNNEI. As DNA, the CDR3 is TGTGCCAGCAGTGAAGTGACAGGGACCTACGAGCAGTACTTC. Its protein is CASSEVTGTYEQYF. Supplemented by reference TRBV2 and TRBJ2-7, the full variable domain reads EPEVTQTPSHQVTQMGQEVILRCVPISNHLYFYWYRQILGQKVEFLVSFYNNEISEKSEIFDDQFSVERPDGSNFTLKIRSTKLEDSAMYFCASSEVTGTYEQYFGPGTRLTVT.

This sequence joins TRBV7-2 and TRBJ2-3; TRBD2 agrees at 10 bases. The CDR3 has 13 residues. The ends lost 7 bases at V and 4 bases at J; junction bases unmatched: 2. Germline CDR1 is SGHTA and CDR2 is FQGNSA. CDR3 DNA sequence: TGTGCCAGCAAACTAGCGGGGTCAGATACGCAGTATTTT. Its protein product is CASKLAGSDTQYF.

This rearrangement joins TRBV3-1 (or the pseudogene TRBV3-2) to TRBJ2-7; 7 bases align to TRBD1. There are 13 residues in the CDR3. V trimming: 4 bases; J trimming: 2 bases; junction bases outside the gene matches: 2. The germline V gene has CDR1 LGHDT and CDR2 YNNKEL (reference sequence). The CDR3 nucleotides read TGTGCCAGCAGCCGACAGGGAACCTACGAGCAGTACTTC. It is translated as CASSRQGTYEQYF.